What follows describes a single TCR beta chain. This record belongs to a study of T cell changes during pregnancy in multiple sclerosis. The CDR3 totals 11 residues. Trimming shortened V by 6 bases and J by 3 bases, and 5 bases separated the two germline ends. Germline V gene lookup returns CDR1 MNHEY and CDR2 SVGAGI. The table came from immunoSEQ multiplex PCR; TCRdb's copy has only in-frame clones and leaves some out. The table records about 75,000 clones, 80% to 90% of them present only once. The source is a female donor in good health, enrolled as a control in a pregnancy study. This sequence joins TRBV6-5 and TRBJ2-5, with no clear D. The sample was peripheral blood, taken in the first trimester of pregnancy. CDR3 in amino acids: CASRLEETQYF. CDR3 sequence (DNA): TGTGCCAGCAGACTGGAAGAGACCCAGTACTTC.